A single sample is the source of the 30 T cell receptor beta chains below, sequenced in a study of CD8 T cells in Susac syndrome. When the RNA was reverse transcribed, random hexamers were used with an input of roughly 0.5 to 1 ug. TCRdb re-derived calls from the immunoSEQ multiplex PCR reads in MiXCR, one entry per CDR3 protein. Of 150,000 to 200,000 distinct CDR3 sequences in the sample, about 92% were seen once. The sequencing sample was made of CD4+ T cells from PBMCs. The receptors shown here come from a human donor in good health.

The chain is built from TRBV9 and TRBJ1-1; tentative D call: TRBD1 (6 bases). Trimming pared 0 bases from V and 11 bases from J, leaving 14 bases between. Per germline, CDR1 SGDLS and CDR2 YYNGEE. CDR3 length: 13 residues. The CDR3 spells CASSVGGSGVAFF. The CDR3 DNA reads TGTGCCAGCAGCGTAGGTGGGTCAGGGGTTGCTTTCTTT. Drawing the rest from reference TRBV9 and TRBJ1-1, the complete variable domain is DSGVTQTPKHLITATGQRVTLRCSPRSGDLSVYWYQQSLDQGLQFLIQYYNGEERAKGNILERFSAQQFPDLHSELNLSSLELGDSALYFCASSVGGSGVAFFGQGTRLTVV.

This clonotype occurred a few times. This rearrangement joins TRBV20-1 to TRBJ1-5; 7 nucleotides align to TRBD1. CDR1 is DFQATT and CDR2 is SNEGSKA in the germline V gene (reference sequence). V gave up 0 bases and J gave up 0 bases; unmatched junction bases: 8. The CDR3 extends over 17 amino acids. The CDR3 loop is CSAREGYRGYSNQPQHF. Here the CDR3 DNA reads TGCAGTGCTAGAGAAGGGTACAGGGGATATAGCAATCAGCCCCAGCATTTT.

V usage is TRBV6-1 and J usage is TRBJ2-5; no clear D gene. The CDR3 is 12 residues long. Looked up from germline, CDR1 is MNHNS and CDR2 is SASEGT. V was cut by 5 bases and J by 3 bases, with 7 bases left in between. In DNA form, the CDR3 reads TGTGCCAGCAGTCCCTTTAAAGAGACCCAGTACTTC. Protein: CASSPFKETQYF.

The CDR3 DNA reads TGTGCCAGCAGCCCCGGAGGTTCGGGGACCCAGTACTTC. It translates to CASSPGGSGTQYF. The gene calls are TRBV7-2 and TRBJ2-5; tentative D call: TRBD2 (5 bases). The CDR3 is made up of 13 amino acids. V was trimmed by 5 bases and J by 7 bases, leaving 14 bases between them. Germline CDR1 is SGHTA and CDR2 is FQGNSA. The complete variable domain, with remaining parts taken from reference TRBV7-2 and TRBJ2-5, reads GAGVSQSPSNKVTEKGKDVELRCDPISGHTALYWYRQSLGQGLEFLIYFQGNSAPDKSGLPSDRFSAERTGGSVSTLTIQRTQQEDSAVYLCASSPGGSGTQYFGPGTRLLVL.

The chain joins TRBV24-1 to TRBJ1-4; D might be TRBD1 (5 bases). Trimming cost V 2 bases and J 4 bases, with 10 bases left between them. The CDR3 totals 15 residues. Germline V CDR1 and CDR2: KGHDR, SFDVKD. CDR3 amino acids: CATSDSGTDNEKLFF. Written as DNA, the CDR3 is TGTGCCACCAGTGATTCCGGGACGGATAATGAAAAACTGTTTTTT.

The V call is TRBV2, the J call TRBJ1-1; D perhaps matches TRBD1 (6 bases). Trimming removed 7 bases from V and 5 bases from J, with 14 bases in between. The CDR3 runs to 13 residues. Germline-derived CDR1 and CDR2 are SNHLY and FYNNEI. The CDR3 DNA reads as TGTGCCAGCACCGAAGGGGGGGGGACTGAAGCTTTCTTT. It encodes CASTEGGGTEAFF. Full variable domain (outside the CDR3, taken from reference TRBV2 and TRBJ1-1): EPEVTQTPSHQVTQMGQEVILRCVPISNHLYFYWYRQILGQKVEFLVSFYNNEISEKSEIFDDQFSVERPDGSNFTLKIRSTKLEDSAMYFCASTEGGGTEAFFGQGTRLTVV.

Of note for this clonotype: The junction does not match germline at one end; this may be a read error. The CDR3 sequence: CASRERVDTQYF. In nucleotides, the CDR3 is TGTGCCAGCCGTGAGCGGGTAGATACGCAGTATTTT. The J gene is TRBJ2-3, the V gene TRBV2, with D tentatively TRBD2 (6 bases). CDR1 and CDR2 (germline): SNHLY, FYNNEI. The CDR3 sequence is 12 residues long.

This clonotype was counted between two and nine times. V and J are TRBV27 and TRBJ2-7, with 10 bases that match TRBD2. After removal of 3 bases from V and 4 bases from J, the junction contained 9 bases not matched to a gene. Per the germline V gene, CDR1 is MNHEY and CDR2 is SMNVEV (reference sequence). There are 16 residues in the CDR3. The DNA of the CDR3 is TGTGCCAGCAGTTTTTCAGCGGGAGGGCCTAGTTACGAGCAGTACTTC. Its protein product is CASSFSAGGPSYEQYF.

V is TRBV6-5 and J is TRBJ2-6; D gene ambiguous. The CDR3 runs 18 residues. CDR1 and CDR2 (germline): MNHEY, SVGAGI. The V gene lost 4 bases and the J gene lost 2 bases, with 18 bases spanning the gap. Here the CDR3 DNA reads TGTGCCAGCAGTTCCCCCTCCCACAGTGCAGCTGGGGCCAACGTCCTGACTTTC. Translation: CASSSPSHSAAGANVLTF.

This chain joins TRBV18 and TRBJ1-1, with 7 bases aligning to TRBD1. CDR3 size: 12 residues. Per the germline V gene, CDR1 is KGHSH and CDR2 is LQKENI. J lost 10 bases, V lost 5 bases, and 7 bases had no gene match. As DNA, the CDR3 is TGTGCCAGCTCAGACGGACAGGCGGGAGCTTTCTTT. Protein sequence: CASSDGQAGAFF.

The gene calls are TRBV30 and TRBJ2-7, with a tentative D call TRBD1 (6 bases). Germline assignment: CDR1 GTSNPN and CDR2 SVGIG (reference sequence). V was pared by 5 bases and J by 6 bases, with 17 bases between. This CDR3 has 13 amino acids. CDR3 region: CAWSTGTLFEQYF. CDR3 sequence (DNA): TGTGCCTGGTCTACCGGGACATTATTCGAGCAGTACTTC.

The chain carries TRBV4-2 and TRBJ2-7, with 10 bases that match TRBD1. Per the germline V gene, CDR1 is LGHNA and CDR2 is YNFKEQ. The V and J ends lost 0 bases and 5 bases, in that order; junction bases with no gene match: 10. The CDR3 contains 17 residues. This CDR3 is CASSQDRAGTGADEQYF. CDR3 coding DNA: TGTGCCAGCAGCCAAGACCGCGCCGGGACAGGGGCGGACGAGCAGTACTTC.

The chain couples TRBV6-2 or TRBV6-3 to TRBJ2-5; 7 bases line up with TRBD2. Trimming removed 4 bases from V and 2 bases from J; junction bases left unmatched: 10. Germline CDR1 MNHEY, CDR2 SVGEGT. The CDR3 runs 16 residues. CDR3 region: CASSSSGLAIQETQYF. CDR3 coding DNA: TGTGCCAGCAGTTCTAGCGGCCTCGCGATTCAAGAGACCCAGTACTTC.

The chain recombines TRBV6-2 or TRBV6-3 with TRBJ1-5, with D tentatively TRBD1 (5 bases). The CDR3 spans 16 residues. Germline loops: CDR1 MNHEY, CDR2 SVGEGT. Trimming pared 6 bases from V and 5 bases from J, leaving 20 bases between. The CDR3 DNA reads TGTGCCAGCAGGACCAGTTTCGACAGAAGTTATCAGCCCCAGCATTTT. Its translation is CASRTSFDRSYQPQHF.

The genes are TRBV9 and TRBJ2-2, with a possible D match to TRBD2 (6 bases). Germline CDR1 and CDR2: SGDLS and YYNGEE. This CDR3 region has 15 residues. V gave up 3 bases and J gave up 4 bases, with 13 bases separating them. The CDR3 loop is CASSATAGSTGELFF. The CDR3 nucleotides read TGTGCCAGCAGCGCCACGGCGGGAAGCACCGGGGAGCTGTTTTTT.

The chain has TRBV7-2 and TRBJ1-2, with TRBD1 identical over 10 bases. The CDR3 is 14 residues long. V shed 5 bases and J 4 bases; nucleotides not matched to a gene: 4. The V gene's germline CDR1 is SGHTA and CDR2 FQGNSA. The CDR3 region has the DNA TGTGCCAGCAGCCTGGACAGGGGGATCTATGGCTACACCTTC. Its protein is CASSLDRGIYGYTF.

The CDR3 region is CASSQDQDYGYTF. CDR3 nucleotide sequence: TGCGCCAGCAGCCAAGATCAAGATTATGGCTACACCTTC. The gene calls are TRBV4-3 and TRBJ1-2; unclear D gene. Per germline, CDR1 LGHNA and CDR2 YSLEER. V was trimmed by 0 bases and J by 5 bases, leaving 7 bases between them. The CDR3 totals 13 residues.

V usage is TRBV11-2 and J usage is TRBJ2-7; D is ambiguous. The germline V gene has CDR1 SGHAT and CDR2 FQNNGV. V lost 5 bases to trimming and J lost 2 bases, with 19 bases between them. This CDR3 comprises 16 residues. The CDR3 coding sequence is TGTGCCAGCAGCGAACCCCGACGGTCCAAAGCCTACGAGCAGTACTTC. Its translation: CASSEPRRSKAYEQYF. Looking up the rest from reference TRBV11-2 and TRBJ2-7 gives the full variable domain: EAGVAQSPRYKIIEKRQSVAFWCNPISGHATLYWYQQILGQGPKLLIQFQNNGVVDDSQLPKDRFSAERLKGVDSTLKIQPAKLEDSAVYLCASSEPRRSKAYEQYFGPGTRLTVT.

The V gene is TRBV11-2, the J gene TRBJ2-2; D may be TRBD2 (6 bases). Germline CDR1 and CDR2: SGHAT and FQNNGV. Trimming pared 6 bases from V and 0 bases from J, leaving 20 bases between. The CDR3 extends over 18 amino acids. CDR3 in amino acids: CASRPLRGGDSNTGELFF. CDR3 DNA: TGTGCCAGCAGACCTCTTCGGGGCGGGGACTCGAACACCGGGGAGCTGTTTTTT.

The chain employs TRBV30 and TRBJ2-7; 9 nucleotides agree with TRBD2. Germline trimming cut 5 bases from V and 2 bases from J; bases unmatched to any gene: 7. Germline assignment: CDR1 GTSNPN and CDR2 SVGIG (reference sequence). The CDR3 runs to 14 residues. CDR3 nucleotides: TGTGCCTGGTGGCCTGGCGGGAGGGCCTACGAGCAGTACTTC. As protein: CAWWPGGRAYEQYF.

This clonotype has just a few counts. V usage is TRBV5-1 and J usage is TRBJ1-2; D unclear. CDR3 length equals 15 residues. V lost 0 bases to trimming and J lost 4 bases, with 13 bases between them. Germline V lookup: CDR1 SGHRS, CDR2 YFSETQ. CDR3 protein: CASSLAGVDIYGYTF. As DNA, the CDR3 is TGCGCCAGCAGCTTGGCCGGCGTAGATATCTATGGCTACACCTTC.

The chain recombines TRBV6-2 or TRBV6-3 with TRBJ2-7; D is tentatively TRBD1 or TRBD2 (6 bases each). Per germline, CDR1 MNHEY and CDR2 SVGEGT. The V gene lost 6 bases and the J gene lost 0 bases, with 12 bases spanning the gap. The CDR3 is made up of 14 amino acids. The CDR3 reads CASSGGGASYEQYF. The CDR3 coding sequence is TGTGCCAGCAGCGGGGGCGGGGCCTCCTACGAGCAGTACTTC.

V and J are TRBV12-3 or TRBV12-4 and TRBJ1-3; D perhaps matches TRBD1 (5 bases). The CDR3 contains 16 residues. The germline V and J ends were trimmed by 0 bases and 0 bases, with 9 bases remaining between them. CDR3 in DNA: TGTGCCAGCAGTTTAGCGCAGGGATCCTCTGGAAACACCATATATTTT. Translation gives CASSLAQGSSGNTIYF.

In this sample, this clonotype turned up once. The V call is TRBV18, the J call TRBJ2-1, with D uncertain. V was trimmed by 2 bases and J by 9 bases, leaving 8 bases between them. Germline assignment: CDR1 KGHSH and CDR2 LQKENI. CDR3 size: 12 residues. CDR3 loop: CASSPEKAEQFF. The CDR3 nucleotides read TGTGCCAGCTCACCAGAAAAAGCTGAGCAGTTCTTC.

This rearrangement joins TRBV5-1 to TRBJ1-1; D is ambiguous. Trimming took 0 bases from V and 8 from J, leaving 8 bases between them. The germline V gene encodes CDR1 SGHRS and CDR2 YFSETQ. The CDR3 spans 12 residues. The CDR3: CASSLVGSEAFF. The CDR3 coding sequence is TGCGCCAGCAGCTTGGTTGGCAGCGAAGCTTTCTTT.

The chain has TRBV28 and TRBJ2-6; D uncertain. Germline V gene data show CDR1 as MDHEN and CDR2 as SYDVKM. The CDR3 is 16 residues long. The V and J ends lost 7 bases and 0 bases respectively, with 13 bases between them. The CDR3 region has the DNA TGTGCCAGCACTACTGCACCCGTCTCTGGGGCCAACGTCCTGACTTTC. This encodes CASTTAPVSGANVLTF.

With regard to this clonotype: At one of its ends the junction is not consistent with the germline gene, which may arise from a read error. The chain couples TRBV7-7 to TRBJ2-3, with a weak D call TRBD1 (6 bases). The CDR3 is made up of 14 amino acids. CDR1 SSHAT and CDR2 FNYEAQ come from the germline V gene (reference sequence). The CDR3 reads CASSQGSAQDTQYF. For the CDR3, the DNA is TGTGCTAGCAGCCAGGGGTCTGCGCAGGATACGCAGTATTTT.

This chain joins TRBV7-2 and TRBJ2-7; 7 bases align to TRBD1. Trimming took 3 bases from V and 2 from J; bases not matched to a gene: 7. The CDR3 contains 15 residues. Germline-derived CDR1 and CDR2 are SGHTA and FQGNSA. The CDR3 loop is CASSLGQSFTYEQYF. The CDR3 DNA is TGTGCCAGCAGCTTGGGACAGTCGTTTACCTACGAGCAGTACTTC.

V and J are TRBV20-1 and TRBJ1-1, with D possibly TRBD1 on 6 matching bases. CDR1 DFQATT and CDR2 SNEGSKA come from the germline V gene (reference sequence). The germline V and J ends were trimmed by 4 bases and 3 bases, with 15 bases remaining between them. The CDR3 loop spans 14 amino acids. This CDR3 is CSATTGAADTEAFF. The CDR3 DNA is TGCAGTGCTACCACGGGGGCTGCGGACACTGAAGCTTTCTTT.

The rearrangement uses TRBV13 and TRBJ1-1; 8 nucleotides line up with TRBD1. Germline CDR1 is PRHDT and CDR2 is FYEKMQ (reference sequence). The junction had 14 bases not matched to a gene; V was cut back by 1 base and J by 7 bases. The CDR3 runs to 17 residues. The CDR3 sequence: CASSLEFGQGGSGEAFF. CDR3 sequence (DNA): TGTGCCAGCAGCTTAGAATTTGGACAGGGCGGAAGTGGTGAAGCTTTCTTT.